Each of the 29 T cell receptor beta chains below was sequenced from the same sample in a study of response to subunit inactivated influenza vaccine. TCRdb re-derived calls from the RT-PCR reads in MiXCR, one entry per CDR3 protein. The sample carries over 750,000 distinct CDR3 sequences, about 20% recorded once. This specimen consisted of PBMCs from blood, obtained about 5 days after vaccination. These receptor sequences come from a man in his forties or fifties who received an inactivated influenza vaccine.

This clonotype was observed a few times. This chain joins TRBV6-5 and TRBJ2-1; D may correspond to TRBD1 or TRBD2 (5 bases each). Per the germline V gene, CDR1 is MNHEY and CDR2 is SVGAGI. The CDR3 is 15 amino acids. Trimming pared 0 bases from V and 6 bases from J, leaving 12 bases between. The chain's CDR3 is CASSYSRGSLNEQFF. CDR3 nucleotide sequence: TGTGCCAGCAGTTACTCGAGGGGTAGCCTCAATGAGCAGTTCTTC.

The chain employs TRBV29-1 and TRBJ2-7; D not resolved. Trimming removed 4 bases from V and 0 bases from J, with 4 bases in between. Germline CDR1 reads SQVTM; CDR2 reads ANQGSEA. The CDR3 consists of 11 residues. The CDR3 is CSVVSSYEQYF. The CDR3 nucleotides are TGCAGCGTTGTGAGCTCCTACGAGCAGTACTTC.

This clonotype was found a few times. This chain connects TRBV7-9 to TRBJ2-7, with 10 bases lining up with TRBD2. CDR1 is SEHNR and CDR2 is FQNEAQ in the germline V gene (reference sequence). CDR3 length: 16 amino acids. V gave up 5 bases and J gave up 0 bases; unmatched junction bases: 7. CDR3 region: CASSPFSGGISYEQYF. CDR3 bases: TGTGCCAGCAGCCCCTTTAGCGGGGGGATCTCCTACGAGCAGTACTTC.

This sequence joins TRBV6-1 and TRBJ1-5; D ambiguous. The V gene's germline CDR1 is MNHNS and CDR2 SASEGT. This CDR3 region has 15 residues. Trimming took 5 bases from V and 2 from J, leaving 13 bases between them. The CDR3 DNA sequence: TGTGCCAGCAGTCCTCCGTTTGGGGGCAATCAGCCCCAGCATTTT. Translating gives CASSPPFGGNQPQHF.

The genes are TRBV15 and TRBJ1-6; unclear D gene. Germline values: CDR1 LNHNV, CDR2 YYDKDF (reference sequence). The CDR3 loop spans 15 amino acids. Trimming left V 0 bases short and J 8 bases short, with 11 bases between. The CDR3 is CATSRDSQKDSPLHF. The CDR3 region has the DNA TGTGCCACCAGCAGAGATAGCCAGAAAGATTCACCCCTCCACTTT.

J is TRBJ2-1 and V is TRBV2; D could derive from TRBD1 or TRBD2 (5 bases each). The V gene lost 3 bases and the J gene lost 6 bases, with 12 bases spanning the gap. Germline V lookup: CDR1 SNHLY, CDR2 FYNNEI. CDR3 length: 14 amino acids. The CDR3 reads CASSERGRVNEQFF. The CDR3 coding sequence is TGTGCCAGCAGTGAGAGGGGACGCGTCAATGAGCAGTTCTTC. Full variable domain (outside the CDR3, taken from reference TRBV2 and TRBJ2-1): EPEVTQTPSHQVTQMGQEVILRCVPISNHLYFYWYRQILGQKVEFLVSFYNNEISEKSEIFDDQFSVERPDGSNFTLKIRSTKLEDSAMYFCASSERGRVNEQFFGPGTRLTVL.

The chain links TRBV7-2 to TRBJ2-7, with D possibly being TRBD2 (5 bases). The CDR3 consists of 15 residues. Trimming shortened V by 5 bases and J by 4 bases, and 18 bases separated the two germline ends. CDR1 and CDR2 from the germline V gene are SGHTA and FQGNSA. The CDR3 region is CASSIRYRGGYEQYF. DNA for the CDR3: TGTGCCAGCAGCATACGATACCGGGGTGGGTACGAGCAGTACTTC.

This clonotype appeared many times. One end of the junction varies from germline; a read error may be responsible. The chain uses TRBV5-1 and TRBJ1-3, with a tentative D call TRBD1 (6 bases). The germline V gene has CDR1 SGHRS and CDR2 YFSETQ. This CDR3 contains 14 residues. The CDR3: CASSSTGTGNTIYF. In DNA, the CDR3 is TGTGCCAGCAGCTCCACAGGGACTGGAAACACCATATATTTT.

The V call is TRBV20-1, the J call TRBJ2-3; 7 bases map to TRBD2. V shed 0 bases, J shed 2 bases, and the junction held 5 bases outside the gene matches. This CDR3 region has 15 residues. Per germline, CDR1 DFQATT and CDR2 SNEGSKA (reference sequence). The DNA of the CDR3 is TGCAGTGCTAGAGATTTGGGACTAAACACAGATACGCAGTATTTT. Protein product: CSARDLGLNTDTQYF.

This clonotype appeared once. J is TRBJ2-5 and V is TRBV6-5; the match to TRBD1 covers 7 bases. The germline V gene has CDR1 MNHEY and CDR2 SVGAGI. J lost 7 bases, V lost 2 bases, and 7 bases had no gene match. This CDR3 region has 14 residues. CDR3 sequence reads: CASSYPTGAGTQYF. The CDR3 coding sequence is TGTGCCAGCAGTTACCCCACAGGGGCGGGGACCCAGTACTTC.

The gene calls are TRBV5-1 and TRBJ1-5, with D maybe TRBD1 (5 bases). The V and J ends lost 4 bases and 3 bases respectively, with 11 bases between them. Germline V gives CDR1 SGHRS, CDR2 YFSETQ. This CDR3 is built from 14 residues. The CDR3 loop reads CASSIGTSNQPQHF. The DNA of the CDR3 is TGCGCCAGCAGCATTGGGACCTCCAATCAGCCCCAGCATTTT.

This clonotype was counted between two and nine times. The rearrangement links TRBV12-3 or TRBV12-4 to TRBJ2-3; D may correspond to TRBD1 or TRBD2 (5 bases each). This CDR3 contains 15 residues. V gave up 3 bases and J gave up 2 bases, with 12 bases separating them. CDR3 nucleotide sequence: TGTGCCAGCAGTTTTGGGGGACGGGACACAGATACGCAGTATTTT. As protein: CASSFGGRDTDTQYF.

The rearrangement links TRBV19 to TRBJ2-5; tentative D call: TRBD1 (5 bases). V lost 2 bases to trimming and J lost 4 bases, with 14 bases between them. The CDR3 has 15 amino acids. Germline V gives CDR1 LNHDA, CDR2 SQIVND (reference sequence). CDR3 region: CASSIYTQGPETQYF. CDR3 coding DNA: TGTGCCAGTAGTATATACACCCAGGGCCCAGAGACCCAGTACTTC.

The V call is TRBV10-2, the J call TRBJ2-7; 8 nucleotides align to TRBD1. The CDR3 is made up of 15 amino acids. Per the germline V gene, CDR1 is WSHSY and CDR2 is SAAADI. V lost 8 bases and J lost 1; bases outside the gene matches: 10. CDR3 bases: TGCGCCAGCTCTTACCTAGGACAGGGTTCCTACGAGCAGTACTTC. Translating it yields CASSYLGQGSYEQYF.

This clonotype occurred a few times. The J gene is TRBJ2-7, the V gene TRBV5-1; TRBD1 agrees at 8 bases. J lost 6 bases, V lost 4 bases, and 12 bases had no gene match. Germline CDR1 reads SGHRS; CDR2 reads YFSETQ. CDR3 length: 15 amino acids. The CDR3 loop reads CASSGTGTGGSEQYF. As DNA, the CDR3 is TGCGCCAGCAGCGGCACCGGGACAGGAGGATCCGAGCAGTACTTC.

CDR3: CASSQELVGGSYNEQFF. CDR3 sequence (DNA): TGCGCCAGCAGCCAAGAATTAGTGGGGGGGTCCTACAATGAGCAGTTCTTC. The rearrangement uses TRBV4-3 and TRBJ2-1, with 7 bases aligning to TRBD2. The germline gives CDR1 LGHNA, CDR2 YSLEER. This CDR3 is 17 amino acids long. J lost 1 base, V lost 0 bases, and 6 bases had no gene match.

The chain recombines TRBV18 with TRBJ2-5, with D maybe TRBD1 (5 bases). Germline CDR1 KGHSH, CDR2 LQKENI. The V and J ends lost 6 bases and 1 base respectively, with 15 bases between them. This CDR3 region has 15 residues. The CDR3 here is CASSRWVDSQETQYF. In DNA, the CDR3 is TGTGCCAGCTCCCGTTGGGTTGACAGCCAAGAGACCCAGTACTTC.

This clonotype has just a few counts. The chain has TRBV5-1 and TRBJ2-1, with D unclear. With 0 bases removed from V and 0 bases from J, the gap between germline ends came to 13 bases. The CDR3 has 17 amino acids. Germline loops: CDR1 SGHRS, CDR2 YFSETQ. For the CDR3, the DNA is TGCGCCAGCAGCTTGGCCCCCTCGGTCAGCTCCTACAATGAGCAGTTCTTC. This gives the protein CASSLAPSVSSYNEQFF.

This clonotype was seen a few times. The junction departs from the called germline gene at one end, perhaps through a read error. The J gene is TRBJ2-3, the V gene TRBV11-2, with D perhaps being TRBD1 or TRBD2 (5 bases each). Looked up from germline, CDR1 is SGHAT and CDR2 is FQNNGV. The CDR3 totals 16 residues. This CDR3 is CASSLETGRGRQTQYF. The CDR3 DNA is TGTGCCAGCAGCTTAGAGACGGGACGGGGAAGACAGACGCAGTACTTT.

This clonotype was detected only a few times. J is TRBJ2-2 and V is TRBV7-8; D is unclear. Per germline, CDR1 SGHVS and CDR2 FQNEAQ. The V end was cut by 4 bases, the J end by 5 bases, with 20 bases between. There are 17 residues in the CDR3. The CDR3: CASSSTTGRFWTGELFF. DNA of the CDR3: TGTGCCAGCAGCTCTACCACGGGCCGATTTTGGACCGGGGAGCTGTTTTTT.

The chain uses TRBV10-3 and TRBJ2-2, with 13 bases identical to TRBD2. This CDR3 has 19 amino acids. Trimming took 7 bases from V and 0 from J; bases not matched to a gene: 11. The germline V gene has CDR1 ENHRY and CDR2 SYGVKD. The CDR3 nucleotides read TGTGCCATCAAACCGGGACTAGCGGGAAGAGACGCGAACACCGGGGAGCTGTTTTTT. Its translation: CAIKPGLAGRDANTGELFF.

This chain joins TRBV6-2 or TRBV6-3 and TRBJ2-1; D is perhaps TRBD2 (5 bases). The CDR3 loop spans 14 amino acids. V lost 6 bases and J lost 10, with 19 bases in between. Germline CDR1 MNHEY, CDR2 SVGEGT. CDR3 residues: CASRAPDSPREQFF. DNA for the CDR3: TGTGCCAGCAGAGCTCCGGACTCCCCCAGGGAGCAGTTCTTC.

For the CDR3, the DNA is TGCAGTGCTAGGGGCGGAGTCTCCTACAATGAGCAGTTCTTC. Translating gives CSARGGVSYNEQFF. The V gene is TRBV20-1, the J gene TRBJ2-1; D is unresolved. Germline V gene sequence: CDR1 DFQATT, CDR2 SNEGSKA (reference sequence). The V end was cut by 3 bases, the J end by 0 bases, with 9 bases between. This CDR3 is 14 amino acids long.

The V and J genes are TRBV7-2 and TRBJ2-7; 7 nucleotides align to TRBD2. There are 16 residues in the CDR3. The V segment lost 5 bases and the J segment 0 bases; nucleotides outside the gene matches: 10. Germline CDR1 and CDR2: SGHTA and FQGNSA. The CDR3: CASSRSSGSSSYEQYF. The DNA of the CDR3 is TGTGCCAGCAGCCGATCTAGCGGTTCCAGCTCCTACGAGCAGTACTTC. The whole variable domain, remainder taken from reference TRBV7-2 and TRBJ2-7, is GAGVSQSPSNKVTEKGKDVELRCDPISGHTALYWYRQSLGQGLEFLIYFQGNSAPDKSGLPSDRFSAERTGGSVSTLTIQRTQQEDSAVYLCASSRSSGSSSYEQYFGPGTRLTVT.

A few counts support this clonotype. The chain carries TRBV28 and TRBJ2-7; the match to TRBD2 covers 8 bases. CDR3 size: 17 residues. V was clipped by 0 bases and J by 0 bases; unmatched bases: 7. CDR1 is MDHEN, CDR2 SYDVKM, per germline. The CDR3 reads CASSLWSGGLSSYEQYF. The CDR3 DNA is TGTGCCAGCAGTTTATGGAGCGGGGGACTTAGCTCCTACGAGCAGTACTTC.

This clonotype was counted only a few times. The V and J genes are TRBV9 and TRBJ2-1; 12 bases line up with TRBD2. The CDR3 sequence is 15 residues long. Germline-derived CDR1 and CDR2 are SGDLS and YYNGEE. Germline trimming cut 3 bases from V and 7 bases from J; bases unmatched to any gene: 5. CDR3 nucleotides: TGTGCCAGCAGCGGCCTAGCGGGAGGGCTTAATGAGCAGTTCTTC. Protein: CASSGLAGGLNEQFF.

The table lists this clonotype with many counts. V is TRBV7-2 and J is TRBJ2-3; 10 bases line up with TRBD1. The CDR3 covers 15 residues. The V segment lost 5 bases and the J segment 5 bases; nucleotides outside the gene matches: 7. Germline-derived CDR1 and CDR2 are SGHTA and FQGNSA. The CDR3 bases are TGTGCCAGCAGCGCCAACCGGGACAGGGGAGATACGCAGTATTTT. It is translated as CASSANRDRGDTQYF.

The chain combines TRBV5-1 with TRBJ2-2; tentative D call: TRBD1 (6 bases). Germline CDR1 SGHRS, CDR2 YFSETQ. This CDR3 is 14 amino acids long. V was clipped by 9 bases and J by 3 bases, with 15 bases between them. CDR3 coding DNA: TGCGCCACCAGACCGGGACAATACACCGGGGAGCTGTTTTTT. Protein sequence: CATRPGQYTGELFF.

The chain couples TRBV3-1 to TRBJ2-1; 8 bases line up with TRBD2. Trimming cost V 0 bases and J 7 bases; bases outside gene matches: 11. Germline assignment: CDR1 LGHDT and CDR2 YNNKEL (reference sequence). This CDR3 contains 17 residues. CDR3 nucleotide sequence: TGTGCCAGCAGCCAAGAAGGGCCCTACGGGAGGGGGAATGAGCAGTTCTTC. It translates to CASSQEGPYGRGNEQFF.